These 26 T cell receptor beta chains originate from one sample sequenced in a study of Ad26.COV2.S vaccination and SARS-CoV-2 variants. This sample's treatment: some 20 received Ad26.COV2.S at low or high dose, single or two shots; several received placebo; per-sample allocation not given. Collection of samples fell on day 63 after the first vaccine or placebo injection. Measured with immunoSEQ multiplex PCR; TCRdb has only the in-frame clones, and not every one. Of approximately 410,000 clones detected, around 92% appear once; the ten largest clones hold about 1.7%. Sequences were derived from peripheral blood, sampled in a trial of Ad26.COV2.S vaccine versus placebo. These receptors all stem from a person aged 18-60 years who received the Ad26.COV2.S COVID-19 vaccine or a placebo.

This chain links TRBV11-2 with TRBJ2-7, with 9 bases that match TRBD2. Germline values: CDR1 SGHAT, CDR2 FQNNGV. The CDR3 contains 15 residues. With V trimmed by 5 bases and J by 3 bases, 8 bases remained unmatched. CDR3 protein: CASSPSGVLLYEQYF. DNA of the CDR3: TGTGCCAGCAGCCCTAGCGGGGTTCTACTCTACGAGCAGTACTTC.

The V call is TRBV19, the J call TRBJ1-2; D is unclear. Germline CDR1 is LNHDA and CDR2 is SQIVND (reference sequence). This CDR3 region has 15 residues. The ends were cut back, 3 bases at V and 0 bases at J, with 11 bases in the middle. In DNA, the CDR3 is TGTGCCAGTAGTATTTTTACAGACTCTAACTATGGCTACACCTTC. The encoded protein is CASSIFTDSNYGYTF.

This clone appeared a few times. The chain couples TRBV4-1 to TRBJ2-2; 7 nucleotides line up with TRBD2. Trimming cost V 4 bases and J 1 base; bases outside gene matches: 6. The CDR3 is 16 amino acids. From germline, CDR1 is MGHRA and CDR2 YSYEKL. The DNA of the CDR3 is TGCGCCAGCAGCCCCGGGACTACCTTGAACACCGGGGAGCTGTTTTTT. Translated: CASSPGTTLNTGELFF.

The chain joins TRBV7-2 to TRBJ2-7; no reliable D call. The germline gives CDR1 SGHTA, CDR2 FQGNSA. Deletions cut 1 base from V and 3 bases from J, with 10 bases between. The CDR3 contains 14 residues. CDR3 loop: CASSLGLSGYEQYF. The CDR3 bases are TGTGCCAGCAGCTTAGGGCTCTCCGGCTACGAGCAGTACTTC.

This clone is a singleton in its sample. The chain has TRBV11-2 and TRBJ2-1; the match to TRBD2 covers 14 bases. This CDR3 spans 15 amino acids. CDR1 is SGHAT and CDR2 is FQNNGV in the germline V gene. The V and J ends lost 4 bases and 10 bases, in that order; junction bases with no gene match: 6. Written as DNA, the CDR3 is TGTGCCAGCAGCTATGGACTAGCGGGGGGTGGGGAGCAGTTCTTC. Encoded protein: CASSYGLAGGGEQFF.

The V gene is TRBV19, the J gene TRBJ1-3; TRBD1 matches at 7 bases. Germline assignment: CDR1 LNHDA and CDR2 SQIVND (reference sequence). V dropped 6 bases and J dropped 0; count of bases not matched to a gene: 14. This CDR3 comprises 18 residues. The CDR3 here is CASSRGRTPQSSGNTIYF. In DNA form, the CDR3 reads TGTGCCAGTAGCAGGGGGAGGACACCTCAGAGCTCTGGAAACACCATATATTTT.

The chain has TRBV7-6 and TRBJ2-2; D tentatively fits TRBD1 or TRBD2 (5 bases each). Germline values: CDR1 SGHVS, CDR2 FNYEAQ. The CDR3 totals 14 residues. Trimming took 1 base from V and 5 from J, leaving 8 bases between them. CDR3 sequence (DNA): TGTGCCAGCAGCTTAGGTTGGGGGACCGGGGAGCTGTTTTTT. It yields the protein CASSLGWGTGELFF.

This chain connects TRBV12-3 or TRBV12-4 to TRBJ2-1; D is ambiguous. V shed 3 bases and J shed 1 base, with 4 bases lying between them. The CDR3 contains 13 residues. CDR3 protein: CASSFRSYNEQFF. The CDR3 bases are TGTGCCAGCAGTTTCCGGTCCTACAATGAGCAGTTCTTC.

The chain's CDR3 is CASSWGYEQYF. The DNA for the CDR3 is TGTGCCAGCAGCTGGGGCTACGAGCAGTACTTC. J is TRBJ2-7 and V is TRBV7-9; unclear D gene. CDR3 length: 11 residues. V was shortened by 4 bases and J by 3 bases, with 4 bases between the two germline ends. Looked up from germline, CDR1 is SEHNR and CDR2 is FQNEAQ (reference sequence).

The chain employs TRBV5-6 and TRBJ2-2, with D maybe TRBD1 (6 bases). This CDR3 is 17 amino acids long. V was shortened by 4 bases and J by 5 bases, with 21 bases between the two germline ends. The V gene's germline CDR1 is SGHDT and CDR2 YYEEEE. DNA of the CDR3: TGTGCCAGCAGCCCAACAGGGCTTAGCTGGAATACCGGGGAGCTGTTTTTT. Translating gives CASSPTGLSWNTGELFF.

The chain recombines TRBV9 with TRBJ2-3; 8 bases are a match to TRBD2. The CDR3 is made up of 15 amino acids. The junction had 7 bases not matched to a gene; V was cut back by 4 bases and J by 3 bases. Germline V lookup: CDR1 SGDLS, CDR2 YYNGEE. The CDR3 DNA is TGTGCCAGCAGCCTCGGGGGGGCCTGGACAGATACGCAGTATTTT. Amino acids: CASSLGGAWTDTQYF.

The V call is TRBV30, the J call TRBJ1-2; D might be TRBD1 (6 bases). Trimming pared 0 bases from V and 8 bases from J, leaving 13 bases between. The CDR3 consists of 13 residues. Germline CDR1 and CDR2: GTSNPN and SVGIG (reference sequence). In DNA, the CDR3 is TGTGCCTGGAGTGTTTCAGGGGTGGAAGGCTACACCTTC. Amino acid sequence: CAWSVSGVEGYTF.

The chain has TRBV5-6 and TRBJ1-5; no reliable D call. The V and J ends lost 0 bases and 5 bases respectively, with 9 bases between them. The germline V gene encodes CDR1 SGHDT and CDR2 YYEEEE. The CDR3 sequence is 14 residues long. The CDR3 DNA reads as TGTGCCAGCAGCTTGGCCCCGTCTTATCAGCCCCAGCATTTT. Its translation: CASSLAPSYQPQHF.

The genes are TRBV18 and TRBJ1-2; TRBD1 might be the D (5 bases). CDR3 length: 14 residues. V was clipped by 1 base and J by 4 bases, with 10 bases between them. The germline V gene encodes CDR1 KGHSH and CDR2 LQKENI. CDR3 in amino acids: CASSPRDRSYGYTF. The CDR3 nucleotides read TGTGCCAGCTCACCACGTGACAGAAGCTATGGCTACACCTTC.

The rearrangement uses TRBV5-1 and TRBJ1-2; D call uncertain. The germline V gene has CDR1 SGHRS and CDR2 YFSETQ. This CDR3 comprises 14 residues. V gave up 0 bases and J gave up 4 bases, with 10 bases separating them. The CDR3 coding sequence is TGCGCCAGCAGCTTGGATTCAGCGGGCTATGGCTACACCTTC. Translating gives CASSLDSAGYGYTF. Looking up the rest from reference TRBV5-1 and TRBJ1-2 gives the full variable domain: KAGVTQTPRYLIKTRGQQVTLSCSPISGHRSVSWYQQTPGQGLQFLFEYFSETQRNKGNFPGRFSGRQFSNSRSEMNVSTLELGDSALYLCASSLDSAGYGYTFGSGTRLTVV.

V usage is TRBV28 and J usage is TRBJ2-3, with 7 bases identical to TRBD1. Per the germline V gene, CDR1 is MDHEN and CDR2 is SYDVKM. There are 13 residues in the CDR3. V was clipped by 6 bases and J by 3 bases; unmatched bases: 3. The CDR3 nucleotides are TGTGCCAGCAGGCTGACAGGGACAGATACGCAGTATTTT. Encoded protein: CASRLTGTDTQYF.

V usage is TRBV11-2 and J usage is TRBJ1-4; D uncertain. Trimming left V 2 bases short and J 0 bases short, with 4 bases between. Looked up from germline, CDR1 is SGHAT and CDR2 is FQNNGV. The CDR3 spans 14 residues. Here the CDR3 DNA reads TGTGCCAGCAGCTTATCCCCAACTAATGAAAAACTGTTTTTT. Encoded protein: CASSLSPTNEKLFF.

The chain carries TRBV24-1 and TRBJ2-2, with 9 positions matching TRBD1. V was pared by 7 bases and J by 2 bases, with 1 base of the junction left unmatched. The CDR3 consists of 14 residues. Germline-derived CDR1 and CDR2 are KGHDR and SFDVKD. The CDR3, as DNA: TGTGCCACCAGGGGACAGGGCAACACCGGGGAGCTGTTTTTT. Its translation is CATRGQGNTGELFF.

The chain is built from TRBV5-4 and TRBJ2-1; 10 bases are shared with TRBD2. The V and J ends lost 5 bases and 1 base, in that order; junction bases with no gene match: 9. This CDR3 is built from 17 residues. Germline CDR1 and CDR2: SGHNT and YYREEE (reference sequence). Here the CDR3 DNA reads TGTGCCAGCAGAAGAGCGGGGGGGTTATCTTCCTACAATGAGCAGTTCTTC. Translated: CASRRAGGLSSYNEQFF.

The genes are TRBV10-3 and TRBJ2-7; D unresolved. The CDR3 consists of 14 residues. V was shortened by 0 bases and J by 8 bases, with 14 bases between the two germline ends. Germline V gene lookup returns CDR1 ENHRY and CDR2 SYGVKD. Here the CDR3 reads CAISESYGRIKQYF. CDR3 DNA sequence: TGTGCCATCAGTGAGTCTTATGGCAGGATCAAGCAGTACTTC.

The CDR3 loop reads CASSPGSGNKPQHF. CDR3 nucleotide sequence: TGCGCCAGCAGCCCGGGGTCAGGTAACAAGCCCCAGCATTTT. The chain recombines TRBV5-1 with TRBJ1-5; D is unclear. The V end lost 4 bases, the J end lost 8 bases, and 16 bases lay between the germline ends. The CDR3 totals 14 residues. Germline V lookup: CDR1 SGHRS, CDR2 YFSETQ.

In nucleotides, the CDR3 is TGTGCCAGCAGCTTCAGACAGGCTACAAATGAGCAGTTCTTC. Amino acid sequence: CASSFRQATNEQFF. This chain joins TRBV7-2 and TRBJ2-1; perhaps TRBD1 as D (6 bases). V dropped 3 bases and J dropped 7 bases, with 13 bases sitting between them. The CDR3 spans 14 residues. Per the germline V gene, CDR1 is SGHTA and CDR2 is FQGNSA.

The rearrangement links TRBV4-1 to TRBJ1-3, with D maybe TRBD1 (5 bases). V lost 0 bases to trimming and J lost 3 bases, with 9 bases between them. The CDR3 contains 15 residues. Germline V gene sequence: CDR1 MGHRA, CDR2 YSYEKL. CDR3: CASSQERGFGNTIYF. In nucleotides, the CDR3 is TGCGCCAGCAGCCAAGAACGGGGCTTTGGAAACACCATATATTTT.

This rearrangement joins TRBV10-3 to TRBJ2-2; TRBD2 matches at 7 bases. The germline V gene has CDR1 ENHRY and CDR2 SYGVKD. The V segment lost 0 bases and the J segment 3 bases; nucleotides outside the gene matches: 4. The CDR3 contains 16 residues. Here the CDR3 reads CAISESGGPDTGELFF. The CDR3 coding sequence is TGTGCCATCAGTGAGTCGGGAGGGCCAGACACCGGGGAGCTGTTTTTT.

The rearrangement links TRBV7-9 to TRBJ2-2; D is perhaps TRBD1 (6 bases). V dropped 4 bases and J dropped 1 base, with 10 bases sitting between them. Germline V gene lookup returns CDR1 SEHNR and CDR2 FQNEAQ (reference sequence). This CDR3 spans 15 amino acids. CDR3 amino acids: CASSSGDVNTGELFF. CDR3 bases: TGTGCCAGCAGCTCAGGGGATGTGAACACCGGGGAGCTGTTTTTT.

This clone has a handful of counts. CDR3 sequence (DNA): TGTGCCAGCAGCACAGGGCTCCACGAGCAGTACTTC. Encoded protein: CASSTGLHEQYF. The chain recombines TRBV7-9 with TRBJ2-7; possibly TRBD1 for D (6 bases). Per the germline V gene, CDR1 is SEHNR and CDR2 is FQNEAQ (reference sequence). V lost 5 bases to trimming and J lost 5 bases, with 10 bases between them. CDR3 length equals 12 residues.